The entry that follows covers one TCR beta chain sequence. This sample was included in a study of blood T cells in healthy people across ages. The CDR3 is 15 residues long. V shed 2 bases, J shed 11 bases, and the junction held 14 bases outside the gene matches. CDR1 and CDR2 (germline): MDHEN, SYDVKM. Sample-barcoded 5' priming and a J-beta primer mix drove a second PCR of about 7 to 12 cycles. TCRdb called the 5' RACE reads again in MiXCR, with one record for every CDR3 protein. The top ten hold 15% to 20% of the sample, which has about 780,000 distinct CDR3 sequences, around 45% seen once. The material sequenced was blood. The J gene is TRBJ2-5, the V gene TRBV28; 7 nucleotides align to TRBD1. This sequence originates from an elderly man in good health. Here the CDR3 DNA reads TGTGCCAGCAGTTTAGTCGTGGGGGCCCAGGGGGAGCAGTACTTC. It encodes CASSLVVGAQGEQYF.